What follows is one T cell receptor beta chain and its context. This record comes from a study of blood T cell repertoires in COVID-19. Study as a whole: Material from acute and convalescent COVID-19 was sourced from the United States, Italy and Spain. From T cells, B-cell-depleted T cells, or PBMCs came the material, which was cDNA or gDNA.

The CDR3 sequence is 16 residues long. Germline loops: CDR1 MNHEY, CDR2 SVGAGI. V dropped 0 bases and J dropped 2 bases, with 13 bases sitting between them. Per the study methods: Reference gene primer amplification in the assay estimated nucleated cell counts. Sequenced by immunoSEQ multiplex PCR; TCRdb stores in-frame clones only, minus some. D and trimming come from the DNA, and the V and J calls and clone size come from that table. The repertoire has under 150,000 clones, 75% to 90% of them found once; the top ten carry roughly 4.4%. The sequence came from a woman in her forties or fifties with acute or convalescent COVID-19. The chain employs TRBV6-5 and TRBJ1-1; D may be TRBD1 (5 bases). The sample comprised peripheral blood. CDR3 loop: CASSYSLGGLNTEAFF. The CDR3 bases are TGTGCCAGCAGTTACTCCCTCGGGGGACTCAACACTGAAGCTTTCTTT.